The clone carrying this T cell receptor (beta chain) was found a few times. TCRdb used MiXCR to reprocess the 5' RACE reads, holding one entry per CDR3 protein. The data contain 150,000 to 200,000 distinct CDR3 sequences, about 22% of them singletons. These data come from a study of T-cell memory formation after mild COVID-19. The germline V and J ends were trimmed by 1 base and 2 bases, with 11 bases remaining between them. This CDR3 region has 14 residues. Germline V CDR1 and CDR2: DFQATT, SNEGSKA (reference sequence). Sequenced sample: PBMCs or a T cell subset sorted from them (not recorded which). This receptor was obtained from an adult woman who had mild COVID-19 (a few samples of this study predate the infection). Cell type and time point are not known. The J gene is TRBJ1-1, the V gene TRBV20-1, with D perhaps matching TRBD1 (6 bases). The chain's CDR3 is CSARVRGANTEAFF. DNA for the CDR3: TGCAGTGCTAGAGTCCGGGGGGCAAACACTGAAGCTTTCTTT.